This T cell receptor beta chain originates from a study of CD8+ T cells in alopecia areata. Across the whole study: Tofacitinib was taken orally by treated patients, and the dose was 5 to 10 mg twice daily.

Extracted RNA was reverse transcribed into cDNA, the sequencing template. Sequencing used immunoSEQ multiplex PCR; TCRdb keeps in-frame clones, though not all of them. The table has about 180,000 clones, around 51% seen once; the top ten hold about 9.5%. Germline loops: CDR1 SGHVS, CDR2 FNYEAQ. The CDR3 spans 14 residues. V lost 0 bases and J lost 8, with 11 bases in between. Treatment given: oral pan-JAK inhibitor, 5-10 mg twice daily. Whole-study results and caveats: Many of the expanded lesional clones endured in scalp and blood while on tofacitinib.

A note on this clone: Its antigen remains unknown.

The clonotype comes from a human donor with alopecia areata. The specimen was CD8+ T cells sorted from blood, collected around week 52, from a patient treated with tofacitinib. The chain employs TRBV7-6 and TRBJ2-1, with D maybe TRBD1 (5 bases). The chain's CDR3 is CASSLALRGYEQFF. CDR3 nucleotides: TGTGCCAGCAGCTTAGCGCTAAGGGGCTATGAGCAGTTCTTC.